A selection of T cell receptor beta chains follows, all from one sample in a study of response to subunit inactivated influenza vaccine. Via MiXCR, TCRdb re-called the RT-PCR reads, giving one row per CDR3 protein. The table has 550,000 to 600,000 distinct CDR3 sequences, about 10% seen once; the top ten hold about 9.4%. Material: PBMCs from blood, obtained on the day of vaccination. These receptors were obtained from a man aged 45-60 years who received an inactivated influenza vaccine. CDR3s include the opening cysteine and the closing phenylalanine or tryptophan. A D gene is named only where the DNA matches it firmly. Size tells how often a clone was seen (once, few, many) or the class of an expanded clone, and some rows leave it out.

j_call: TRBJ2-1; v_call: TRBV11-2; d_call: -; clone_size: many; cdr3_nt: TGTGCCAGCAGCTTAGATCTTTCAGCGCACAATGAGCAGTTCTTC; cdr3_aa: CASSLDLSAHNEQFF
j_call: TRBJ2-3; v_call: TRBV20-1; d_call: -; clone_size: -; cdr3_nt: TGCAGTGCCAGGAGCGCGGGTATCATGGATACGCAGTATTTT; cdr3_aa: CSARSAGIMDTQYF
j_call: TRBJ1-2; v_call: TRBV6-1; d_call: TRBD1; clone_size: -; cdr3_nt: TGTGCCAGTAGACAGGGGCTAGGTGGCTACACCTTC; cdr3_aa: CASRQGLGGYTF
j_call: TRBJ2-7; v_call: TRBV29-1; d_call: -; clone_size: -; cdr3_nt: TGCAGCGTACAGGAGACAGCCTACGAGCAGTACTTC; cdr3_aa: CSVQETAYEQYF
j_call: TRBJ2-2; v_call: TRBV5-1; d_call: -; clone_size: -; cdr3_nt: TGCGCCAGCAGCTTGACAGTCGACACCGGGGAGCTGTTTTTT; cdr3_aa: CASSLTVDTGELFF
j_call: TRBJ2-7; v_call: TRBV4-3; d_call: -; clone_size: -; cdr3_nt: TGCGCCAGCAGCCAAGATCAGTACATGGAGCAGTACTTC; cdr3_aa: CASSQDQYMEQYF
j_call: TRBJ2-7; v_call: TRBV11-2; d_call: -; clone_size: -; cdr3_nt: TGTGCCAGCAGCCCTTTGAGACGTAACTCCTACGAGCAGTACTTC; cdr3_aa: CASSPLRRNSYEQYF
j_call: TRBJ1-4; v_call: TRBV7-9; d_call: -; clone_size: few; cdr3_nt: TGTGCCAGCAGAACGGGGGGCCTCGAAAAACTGTTTTTT; cdr3_aa: CASRTGGLEKLFF
j_call: TRBJ2-1; v_call: TRBV5-6; d_call: -; clone_size: many; cdr3_nt: TGTGCCAGCAGCTCAACACTAGGAGAGCAGTTCTTC; cdr3_aa: CASSSTLGEQFF
j_call: TRBJ1-1; v_call: TRBV9; d_call: TRBD1; clone_size: few; cdr3_nt: TGTGCCAGCAGCCGTACACCGACAGGGTACACTGAAGCTTTCTTT; cdr3_aa: CASSRTPTGYTEAFF
j_call: TRBJ2-1; v_call: TRBV18; d_call: -; clone_size: -; cdr3_nt: TGTGCCAGCTCACCATGGGGGGAGTCCTACAATGAGCAGTTCTTC; cdr3_aa: CASSPWGESYNEQFF
j_call: TRBJ2-7; v_call: TRBV5-1; d_call: -; clone_size: few; cdr3_nt: TGCGCCAGCAGCTTGGCTGGCGGACAACTTTACGAGCAGTACTTC; cdr3_aa: CASSLAGGQLYEQYF
j_call: TRBJ2-3; v_call: TRBV12-3/TRBV12-4; d_call: -; clone_size: -; cdr3_nt: TGTGCCAGCTCCCTGGGACGCCGGGCTAACACAGATACGCAGTATTTT; cdr3_aa: CASSLGRRANTDTQYF
j_call: TRBJ1-2; v_call: TRBV12-3/TRBV12-4; d_call: -; clone_size: -; cdr3_nt: TGTGCCAGCAGTTTAGCGCTGGCAGGGGCGAATGGCTACACCTTC; cdr3_aa: CASSLALAGANGYTF
j_call: TRBJ1-2; v_call: TRBV4-2; d_call: TRBD1; clone_size: -; cdr3_nt: TGTGCCAGCAGCCAGGAAACAGGGGAGGTCTATGGCTACACCTTC; cdr3_aa: CASSQETGEVYGYTF
j_call: TRBJ2-3; v_call: TRBV4-3; d_call: -; clone_size: many; cdr3_nt: TGCGCCAGCAGCCAAGGAGATTGGGCAGATACGCAGTATTTT; cdr3_aa: CASSQGDWADTQYF
j_call: TRBJ2-1; v_call: TRBV20-1; d_call: TRBD2; clone_size: many; cdr3_nt: TGCAGTGCTAGCGGGAGGGGGTACAATGAGCAGTTCTTC; cdr3_aa: CSASGRGYNEQFF
j_call: TRBJ1-1; v_call: TRBV20-1; d_call: -; clone_size: -; cdr3_nt: TGCAGTGCTATCCCGACAGGACCCCGAGCTTTCTTT; cdr3_aa: CSAIPTGPRAFF
j_call: TRBJ1-1; v_call: TRBV10-3; d_call: TRBD1; clone_size: -; cdr3_nt: TGTGCCATCAGTGACGCGACAGGGGCTGATGAAGCTTTCTTT; cdr3_aa: CAISDATGADEAFF
j_call: TRBJ2-3; v_call: TRBV28; d_call: -; clone_size: once; cdr3_nt: TGTGCCAGCAGGGCCGTCGGGGCCGACTCAGATACGCAGTATTTT; cdr3_aa: CASRAVGADSDTQYF
j_call: TRBJ1-5; v_call: TRBV4-1; d_call: -; clone_size: few; cdr3_nt: TGCGCCAGCAGCCAAGATCCGTACCCGGACAGTCTCGATCACTTTAATCAGCCCCAGCATTTT; cdr3_aa: CASSQDPYPDSLDHFNQPQHF
j_call: TRBJ2-3; v_call: TRBV20-1; d_call: TRBD2; clone_size: -; cdr3_nt: TGCAGTGCCGCCAGAGTAGCGGGGGGGTTCCTGATTACGCAGTATTTT; cdr3_aa: CSAARVAGGFLITQYF
j_call: TRBJ2-5; v_call: TRBV15; d_call: -; clone_size: many; cdr3_nt: TGTGCCACCAGCAGAGATTCGTTTGCAAGGGAGACCCAGTACTTC; cdr3_aa: CATSRDSFARETQYF
j_call: TRBJ2-3; v_call: TRBV10-2; d_call: TRBD2; clone_size: many; cdr3_nt: TGCGCCAGCAAGGTAGCGGGGGGCACAGATACGCAGTATTTT; cdr3_aa: CASKVAGGTDTQYF
j_call: TRBJ1-1; v_call: TRBV2; d_call: TRBD1; clone_size: -; cdr3_nt: TGTGCCAGCAGTGGACAGGGACTGAACACTGAAGCTTTCTTT; cdr3_aa: CASSGQGLNTEAFF
j_call: TRBJ1-6; v_call: TRBV6-1; d_call: -; clone_size: -; cdr3_nt: TGTGCCAGCAGTGCGGCGGATTCCTATAATTCACCCCTCCACTTT; cdr3_aa: CASSAADSYNSPLHF
j_call: TRBJ1-2; v_call: TRBV30; d_call: -; clone_size: -; cdr3_nt: TGTGCCTGGAGTGACACGGGAGGAAACTATGGCTACACCTTC; cdr3_aa: CAWSDTGGNYGYTF
j_call: TRBJ2-1; v_call: TRBV28; d_call: TRBD2; clone_size: few; cdr3_nt: TGTGCCAGCAGTTTGAACTTAGCGGGACCTCTTGGCAATGAGCAGTTCTTC; cdr3_aa: CASSLNLAGPLGNEQFF
j_call: TRBJ2-1; v_call: TRBV18; d_call: -; clone_size: few; cdr3_nt: TGTGCCAGCTCACCACGGCGGGACGGGGAGCAGTTCTTC; cdr3_aa: CASSPRRDGEQFF
j_call: TRBJ2-5; v_call: TRBV4-1; d_call: -; clone_size: -; cdr3_nt: TGCGCCAGCAGCCACCGACTAGGGGGAGGTCGAGAGACCCAGTACTTC; cdr3_aa: CASSHRLGGGRETQYF
j_call: TRBJ2-1; v_call: TRBV12-3/TRBV12-4; d_call: TRBD2; clone_size: medium-sized; cdr3_nt: TGTGCCTGCAGTTTCGGGCCTGTCGGCGGGAGGATACCCTACAATGAGCAGTTCTTC; cdr3_aa: CACSFGPVGGRIPYNEQFF
j_call: TRBJ1-4; v_call: TRBV6-5; d_call: TRBD1; clone_size: few; cdr3_nt: TGTGCCAGCAGTTGGGACAGCACTGAAAAACTGTTTTTT; cdr3_aa: CASSWDSTEKLFF
j_call: TRBJ2-1; v_call: TRBV29-1; d_call: -; clone_size: many; cdr3_nt: TGCAGCGTTCTGCGCTCCTACAATGAGCAGTTCTTC; cdr3_aa: CSVLRSYNEQFF
j_call: TRBJ2-2; v_call: TRBV10-3; d_call: -; clone_size: many; cdr3_nt: TGTGCCATCAGTGAGTCCTTCAACACCGGGGAGCTGTTTTTT; cdr3_aa: CAISESFNTGELFF
j_call: TRBJ2-7; v_call: TRBV28; d_call: -; clone_size: -; cdr3_nt: TGTGCCACTTCCTACCGCTCCTACGAGCAGTACTTC; cdr3_aa: CATSYRSYEQYF
j_call: TRBJ1-5; v_call: TRBV7-2; d_call: -; clone_size: few; cdr3_nt: TGTGCCAGCAGCTTTGCCAGGGGTTTGAATCAGCCCCAGCATTTT; cdr3_aa: CASSFARGLNQPQHF
j_call: TRBJ1-2; v_call: TRBV12-3/TRBV12-4; d_call: TRBD1; clone_size: many; cdr3_nt: TGTGCCAGCACCCCGACAGGGGGCTATGGCTACACCTTC; cdr3_aa: CASTPTGGYGYTF
j_call: TRBJ2-3; v_call: TRBV3-1; d_call: TRBD2; clone_size: -; cdr3_nt: TGTGCCAGCAGCCCCCGAGAGACTAGCGGGGGGGCCGCAGATACGCAGTATTTT; cdr3_aa: CASSPRETSGGAADTQYF
j_call: TRBJ2-3; v_call: TRBV28; d_call: TRBD2; clone_size: -; cdr3_nt: TGTGCCACCTACACTCGACGGGAGGGCCGGGGAGATACGCAGTATTTT; cdr3_aa: CATYTRREGRGDTQYF
j_call: TRBJ2-7; v_call: TRBV3-1; d_call: -; clone_size: few; cdr3_nt: TGTGCCAGCAGCCTCGGCAGAATCACCTACGAGCAGTACTTC; cdr3_aa: CASSLGRITYEQYF
j_call: TRBJ1-1; v_call: TRBV7-2; d_call: -; clone_size: few; cdr3_nt: TGTGCCAGCAGAATCGACACGAACACTGAAGCTTTCTTT; cdr3_aa: CASRIDTNTEAFF
j_call: TRBJ2-4; v_call: TRBV7-8; d_call: -; clone_size: many; cdr3_nt: TGTGCCAGCAGCTTAAGAATCGGGGCAACAGGAGGGAACATTCAGTACTTC; cdr3_aa: CASSLRIGATGGNIQYF
j_call: TRBJ1-5; v_call: TRBV12-3/TRBV12-4; d_call: TRBD1; clone_size: -; cdr3_nt: TGTGCCAGCAGCGGTACGACAGGGGGCCAGCCCCAGCATTTT; cdr3_aa: CASSGTTGGQPQHF
j_call: TRBJ1-5; v_call: TRBV12-3/TRBV12-4; d_call: -; clone_size: -; cdr3_nt: TGTGCCAGCAGTTTCCGGGGATCCGGTGCGCAGCCCCAGCATTTT; cdr3_aa: CASSFRGSGAQPQHF
j_call: TRBJ2-1; v_call: TRBV2; d_call: -; clone_size: -; cdr3_nt: TGTGCCAGCAGCGAGGAGTGGATAAACTACAATGAGCAGTTCTTC; cdr3_aa: CASSEEWINYNEQFF
j_call: TRBJ2-3; v_call: TRBV9; d_call: TRBD2; clone_size: -; cdr3_nt: TGTGCCAGCAGCCTGGATTTAAGCGGGAGCGCAGATACGCAGTATTTT; cdr3_aa: CASSLDLSGSADTQYF
j_call: TRBJ1-2; v_call: TRBV9; d_call: -; clone_size: -; cdr3_nt: TGTGCCAGCAGCGTACAGGACGTCAGCTATGGCTACACCTTC; cdr3_aa: CASSVQDVSYGYTF
j_call: TRBJ2-1; v_call: TRBV20-1; d_call: TRBD2; clone_size: few; cdr3_nt: TGCAGTGCTAGTATTAGCGGGAGATACTCCTACAATGAGCAGTTCTTC; cdr3_aa: CSASISGRYSYNEQFF
j_call: TRBJ2-3; v_call: TRBV29-1; d_call: -; clone_size: -; cdr3_nt: TGCAGCGTTGAAGGGCTGCCTAGCACAGATACGCAGTATTTT; cdr3_aa: CSVEGLPSTDTQYF
j_call: TRBJ2-5; v_call: TRBV7-2; d_call: TRBD1; clone_size: -; cdr3_nt: TGTGCCAGCAGCGTGAGACAGGGTATAGCAGAGACCCAGTACTTC; cdr3_aa: CASSVRQGIAETQYF
j_call: TRBJ2-3; v_call: TRBV20-1; d_call: -; clone_size: few; cdr3_nt: TGCAGTGCAGAGAACGAGCGGAGACCCACAGATACGCAGTATTTT; cdr3_aa: CSAENERRPTDTQYF
j_call: TRBJ2-7; v_call: TRBV3-1; d_call: TRBD1; clone_size: -; cdr3_nt: TGTGCCAGCACCCGACAGGGGCTGTACGAGCAGTACTTC; cdr3_aa: CASTRQGLYEQYF
j_call: TRBJ1-1; v_call: TRBV12-3/TRBV12-4; d_call: -; clone_size: many; cdr3_nt: TGTGCCAGCAGTTTGGGCAGGGTGAACACTGAAGCTTTCTTT; cdr3_aa: CASSLGRVNTEAFF
j_call: TRBJ2-2; v_call: TRBV11-1; d_call: TRBD2; clone_size: -; cdr3_nt: TGTGCCAGCAGTCGTCGGCTAGCGGGGGCTGTAGGGACCGGGGAGCTGTTTTTT; cdr3_aa: CASSRRLAGAVGTGELFF